The sequence of this TCR beta chain was determined in a study of cytomegalovirus exposure and HLA in healthy donors. Study-level results: CMV serostatus was the sole immune exposure data available.

A remark on this clone: The antigen remains undetermined.

Vbeta (60) and Jbeta (13) primers were used in the PCR. Libraries were prepared by immunoSEQ multiplex PCR; TCRdb keeps only in-frame clonotypes and omits some of them. The sample has around 93,000 clones; 78% are singletons. Germline CDR1 MDHEN, CDR2 SYDVKM. The CDR3 has 15 amino acids. V was cut by 6 bases and J by 7 bases, with 20 bases left in between. The receptor was derived from a woman between 35 and 50 years old in good health and CMV-seronegative. The gene calls are TRBV28 and TRBJ2-3, with D possibly TRBD1 on 6 matching bases. Sequencing was performed on PBMCs. Here the CDR3 reads CASSEGDGVRYTQYF. The CDR3 nucleotides are TGTGCCAGCAGCGAGGGGGATGGGGTTAGGTATACGCAGTATTTT.